A single sample is the source of the 20 T cell receptor beta chains below, sequenced in a study of CXCR3-negative and CXCR3-positive naive CD8 T cells. Carrying UMI labels, the TRB cDNA libraries were prepared through 5' RACE. Each CDR3 protein gets one entry in TCRdb, which reprocessed the 5' RACE reads and gives no DNA. The record lists about 8,000 distinct CDR3 sequences, of which the ten most abundant hold more than 2%. Specimen: naive CXCR3- CD8+ T cells from blood. Specified subset: CD45RO-CCR7+CD27+CD95- naive CD8+ T cells lacking CXCR3 (TNR3-). The receptors shown here come from a human donor in good health. Some clones in this sample may be carry-over from other donors' samples.

Measured by frequency, this clonotype is medium-sized. The V gene is TRBV29-1, the J gene TRBJ1-2; the TCRdb D gene call, TRBD1, has no DNA to confirm it. The germline gives CDR1 SQVTM, CDR2 ANQGSEA. CDR3 length: 12 amino acids. CDR3 sequence: CSVDWGDYGYTF.

This clonotype counts as medium-sized by frequency. The rearrangement links TRBV20-1 to TRBJ2-1; no DNA is available, so the TRBD2 call from TCRdb remains unchecked. The CDR3 loop spans 17 amino acids. Per the germline V gene, CDR1 is DFQATT and CDR2 is SNEGSKA (reference sequence). CDR3 amino acids: CSARALGLAGRYNEQFF.

The CDR3 here is CASSPGGLSYNEQFF. V gene TRBV7-9 combines with J gene TRBJ2-1; the D call of TRBD2 rests on TCRdb alone, since no DNA is present to check it. The CDR3 is made up of 15 amino acids. Germline-derived CDR1 and CDR2 are SEHNR and FQNEAQ (reference sequence).

In terms of frequency, this clonotype is medium-sized. This chain uses TRBV18 with TRBJ2-2. CDR1 is KGHSH, CDR2 LQKENI, per germline. This CDR3 is 11 amino acids long. This CDR3 reads CASTTTGELFF.

This chain links TRBV29-1 with TRBJ2-5; TCRdb picks TRBD2, but there is no DNA to check that call. In germline, CDR1 is SQVTM, CDR2 ANQGSEA. This CDR3 has 15 amino acids. The CDR3 is CSGRGTSGAEETQYF.

This clonotype ranks as medium-sized in terms of frequency. V gene TRBV6-5 combines with J gene TRBJ2-1; the TCRdb call, TRBD1, lacks DNA for checking. The CDR3 covers 15 residues. Looked up from germline, CDR1 is MNHEY and CDR2 is SVGAGI. The CDR3 reads CASSYRGTAYNEQFF.

This chain joins TRBV11-1 and TRBJ2-3; TCRdb indicates TRBD1, and absent DNA this call remains unverified. The germline V gene has CDR1 SGHAT and CDR2 FQDESV (reference sequence). This CDR3 spans 15 amino acids. The CDR3 spells CASSLVDTGVDTQYF.

By frequency, this clonotype registers medium-sized (0.01 to 0.1%). This CDR3 reads CASSLSDPGQGTDTQYF. The chain combines TRBV5-1 with TRBJ2-3; without DNA, the TCRdb call of TRBD1 cannot be checked. The CDR3 is made up of 17 amino acids. Germline CDR1 SGHRS, CDR2 YFSETQ.

Frequency places this clonotype as medium-sized (0.01 to 0.1%). J is TRBJ2-3 and V is TRBV10-3; the TCRdb D gene call, TRBD1, has no DNA to confirm it. CDR1 and CDR2 from the germline V gene are ENHRY and SYGVKD. This CDR3 comprises 14 residues. The CDR3 loop reads CAISDARDTDTQYF.

By frequency, this clonotype is medium-sized. The chain has TRBV27 and TRBJ2-3; TCRdb proposes TRBD2, but this gene call is untestable without DNA. The germline CDR1 and CDR2 sequences are MNHEY and SMNVEV (reference sequence). The CDR3 is made up of 17 amino acids. The CDR3 is CASRTLGSGLITDTQYF.

The chain is built from TRBV2 and TRBJ2-1. Germline V gene lookup returns CDR1 SNHLY and CDR2 FYNNEI. This CDR3 contains 13 residues. The chain's CDR3 is CASTVLSYNEQFF. Full variable domain (missing parts from reference TRBV2 and TRBJ2-1): EPEVTQTPSHQVTQMGQEVILRCVPISNHLYFYWYRQILGQKVEFLVSFYNNEISEKSEIFDDQFSVERPDGSNFTLKIRSTKLEDSAMYFCASTVLSYNEQFFGPGTRLTVL.

By frequency, this clonotype registers medium-sized. The chain carries TRBV29-1 and TRBJ1-2; there is no DNA to check the TCRdb D call of TRBD1. Germline-derived CDR1 and CDR2 are SQVTM and ANQGSEA. The CDR3 loop spans 15 amino acids. The CDR3 sequence is CSVEGGTGSNYGYTF. The complete variable domain, with remaining parts taken from reference TRBV29-1 and TRBJ1-2, reads SAVISQKPSRDICQRGTSLTIQCQVDSQVTMMFWYRQQPGQSLTLIATANQGSEATYESGFVIDKFPISRPNLTFSTLTVSNMSPEDSSIYLCSVEGGTGSNYGYTFGSGTRLTVV.

This sequence joins TRBV9 and TRBJ2-1; as DNA is missing, the TRBD2 call by TCRdb cannot be tested. The CDR3 runs 15 residues. Germline CDR1 SGDLS, CDR2 YYNGEE. CDR3 amino acids: CASSVEGGSSDEQFF.

The chain couples TRBV12-3 or TRBV12-4 to TRBJ2-5. The CDR3 has 12 residues. CDR3 loop: CASHGDQETQYF.

The J gene is TRBJ2-7, the V gene TRBV2. The CDR3 is made up of 13 amino acids. The germline gives CDR1 SNHLY, CDR2 FYNNEI. The CDR3 here is CDSSDLPAYEQYF.

The chain employs TRBV3-1 and TRBJ2-3; the TCRdb D gene call, TRBD1, has no DNA to confirm it. From germline, CDR1 is LGHDT and CDR2 YNNKEL (reference sequence). CDR3 length equals 16 residues. The CDR3 sequence: CASSQDFAGGPHTQYF.

This chain connects TRBV6-2 or TRBV6-3 to TRBJ2-3; with no DNA, the TCRdb D assignment of TRBD2 cannot be verified. CDR1 MNHEY and CDR2 SVGEGT come from the germline V gene. The CDR3 has 14 residues. The CDR3 spells CASSFGAEVDTQYF.

This chain joins TRBV29-1 and TRBJ2-7; TCRdb returns TRBD1, unconfirmable since there is no DNA. Germline assignment: CDR1 SQVTM and CDR2 ANQGSEA. The CDR3 runs to 17 residues. The CDR3 sequence is CSVDTPSGQGSSYEQYF.

This clonotype is classed as medium-sized (0.01 to 0.1%) by frequency. The chain employs TRBV6-6 and TRBJ2-7. Germline loops: CDR1 MNHNY, CDR2 SVGAGI (reference sequence). This CDR3 is 11 amino acids long. CDR3 amino acids: CASSYSKEQYF.

V and J are TRBV29-1 and TRBJ2-7; there is no DNA to check the TCRdb D call of TRBD1. Per the germline V gene, CDR1 is SQVTM and CDR2 is ANQGSEA. The length of the CDR3 is 13 residues. The CDR3 spells CSATGTGPYEQYF.